These T cell receptor beta chains were read from a single sample in a study of Ad26.COV2.S vaccination and SARS-CoV-2 variants. The protocol was immunoSEQ multiplex PCR, while the TCRdb copy is restricted to in-frame clones and leaves out a portion. Of fewer than 500,000 clones in the sample, about 88% were seen once. Here the sequenced sample was peripheral blood, taken in a trial of Ad26.COV2.S vaccine versus placebo. These receptors were taken from a person aged 18-60 years who received the Ad26.COV2.S COVID-19 vaccine or a placebo. The CDR3 runs from the conserved cysteine through the conserved F or W.

v_gene	j_gene	CDR3aa
TRBV9	TRBJ2-5	CASSVAPWFEETQYF
TRBV27	TRBJ2-2	CASTSLGGEENTGELFF
TRBV9	TRBJ2-2	CASSVYANTGELFF
TRBV15	TRBJ1-2	CATSRVAANYGYTF
TRBV5-4	TRBJ2-1	CASRVGQGAYNEQFF
TRBV6-5	TRBJ1-6	CASSYQGAGSPLHF
TRBV7-9	TRBJ1-5	CASSLAPSGQPQHF
TRBV7-2	TRBJ2-4	CASSLIGTDKNIQYF
TRBV5-5	TRBJ1-2	CASSLYAGDNYGYTF
TRBV15	TRBJ2-5	CATRLAGVRLQETQYF
TRBV11-2	TRBJ2-1	CASSFGVGGPLQFF
TRBV6-5	TRBJ2-1	CASRYTSGEDNEQFF
TRBV4-3	TRBJ1-2	CASSFGRSRGYTF
TRBV5-4	TRBJ1-2	CASSGSNYGYTF
TRBV27	TRBJ2-7	CASSLGAGVGEQYF
TRBV11-3	TRBJ2-1	CASSLGTFSYNEQFF
TRBV5-4	TRBJ2-3	CASSFTSVHTDTQYF
TRBV5-4	TRBJ2-7	CASSTSGTGYSEQYF
TRBV6-5	TRBJ1-2	CASSYGPANYGYTF
TRBV6-6	TRBJ1-6	CASRDGAGNSPLHF
TRBV19	TRBJ1-1	CASSVAGSTEAFF
TRBV10-3	TRBJ1-1	CAISDADPGNTEAFF
TRBV5-1	TRBJ2-3	CASSFQGGPSTDTQYF
TRBV25-1	TRBJ1-1	CASVRQGAWTEAFF
TRBV9	TRBJ2-1	CASSSGLLTNEQFF
TRBV7-3	TRBJ1-1	CASSLNREAEAFF
TRBV6-6	TRBJ2-4	CASSYPTRAKNIQYF
TRBV5-1	TRBJ1-5	CASSFGTGNNQPQHF
TRBV6-5	TRBJ2-2	CASSYSDTNTGELFF
TRBV18	TRBJ1-5	CASSLQQGGNQPQHF
TRBV30	TRBJ1-1	CAWSWASARGISAFF
TRBV11-3	TRBJ2-2	CASSRRGDSAGELFF
TRBV2	TRBJ1-2	CASSPRGLGYGYTF
TRBV7-9	TRBJ1-5	CASSPGGNQPQHF
TRBV3-1/TRBV3-2	TRBJ2-7	CASSQVGLAAPYEQYF
TRBV7-9	TRBJ2-2	CASSPPVYTGELFF
TRBV7-2	TRBJ2-1	CASSLDSSGHNEQFF
TRBV19	TRBJ1-3	CASSAARARGNTIYF
TRBV5-6	TRBJ1-2	CASSLRQGYGYTF
TRBV2	TRBJ2-1	CASIPQGGTPGAKNNEQFF
TRBV5-4	TRBJ2-7	CASSSYGGGREQYF
TRBV2	TRBJ1-1	CARTRGASTEAFF
TRBV29-1	TRBJ1-6	CSVGLPGRNSPLHF
TRBV9	TRBJ1-3	CASSRGNRGGGNTIYF
TRBV5-1	TRBJ2-3	CASSIPRDSVTDTQYF
TRBV4-1	TRBJ2-5	CASSQDYEETQYF
TRBV6-2/TRBV6-3	TRBJ2-1	CASSTGTGAINEQFF
TRBV4-1	TRBJ2-3	CASSLQGYGTDTQYF
TRBV6-5	TRBJ1-1	CASSYTRAKTEAFF
TRBV4-1	TRBJ1-2	CASSQGTGRHGYTF
TRBV5-1	TRBJ2-3	CASSLLTSESTDTQYF
TRBV19	TRBJ1-4	CASSPTGATNEKLFF
TRBV11-3	TRBJ2-3	CASTPLVGATDTQYF
TRBV28	TRBJ2-5	CASSLTREETQYF
TRBV7-9	TRBJ1-1	CASSLDRLNTEAFF
TRBV20-1	TRBJ1-5	CSASAAGPQHF
TRBV3-1/TRBV3-2	TRBJ2-7	CASSQDRAAEERF
TRBV28	TRBJ1-4	CASSPWEAVYEKLFF